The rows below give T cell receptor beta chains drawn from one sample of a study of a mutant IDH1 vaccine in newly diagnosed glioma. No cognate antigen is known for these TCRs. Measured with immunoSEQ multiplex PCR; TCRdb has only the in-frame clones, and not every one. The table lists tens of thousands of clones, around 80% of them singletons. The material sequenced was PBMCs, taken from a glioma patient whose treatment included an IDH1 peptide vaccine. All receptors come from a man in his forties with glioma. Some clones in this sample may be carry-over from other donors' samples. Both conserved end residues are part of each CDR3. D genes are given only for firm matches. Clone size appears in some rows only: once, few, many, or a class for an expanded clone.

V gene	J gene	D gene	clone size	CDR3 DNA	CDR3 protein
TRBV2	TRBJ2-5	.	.	TGTGCCAGCAGTGAAACGGGGGTACTACAAGAGACCCAGTACTTC	CASSETGVLQETQYF
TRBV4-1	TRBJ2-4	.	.	TGCGCCAGCAGCCAAGGTACCGGACGGGACATTCAGTACTTC	CASSQGTGRDIQYF
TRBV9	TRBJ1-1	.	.	TGTGCCAGCAGCGTAGTTTCAGGTACTGAAGCTTTCTTT	CASSVVSGTEAFF
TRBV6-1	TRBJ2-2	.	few	TGTGCCAGCAGTGCCAACTCTGTAAGGGCCGGGGAGCTGTTTTTT	CASSANSVRAGELFF
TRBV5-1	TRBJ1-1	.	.	TGCGCCAGCAGCCTGGGGGTGGTGAACACTGAAGCTTTCTTT	CASSLGVVNTEAFF
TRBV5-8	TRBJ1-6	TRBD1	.	TGTGCCAGCAGTGCACGACAGGGTTCACCCCTCCACTTT	CASSARQGSPLHF
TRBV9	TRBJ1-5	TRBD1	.	TGTGCCAGCAGCGAGACAGGGTTAGGCAATCAGCCCCAGCATTTT	CASSETGLGNQPQHF
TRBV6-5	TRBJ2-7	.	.	TGTGCCAGCACCCGAGATCGTTTCGGGGACGAGCAGTACTTC	CASTRDRFGDEQYF
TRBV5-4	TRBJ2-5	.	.	TGTGCCAGCAGCTTGGAGACTATCGGAGAGACCCAGTACTTC	CASSLETIGETQYF
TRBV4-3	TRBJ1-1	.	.	TGCGCCAGCAGCCAAGACTACCGCGGGGTCGGTGGCACTGAAGCTTTCTTT	CASSQDYRGVGGTEAFF
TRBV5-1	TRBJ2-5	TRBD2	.	TGCGCCAGCAGCGGGCCTAGCGGACAAGAGACCCAGTACTTC	CASSGPSGQETQYF
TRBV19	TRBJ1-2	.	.	TGTGCCAGTAGTGGCTCCGGCCTTTTCTATGGCTACACCTTC	CASSGSGLFYGYTF
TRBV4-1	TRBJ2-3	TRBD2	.	TGCGCCAGCAGCCAGGACTTAACTAGCGGGGTTTCCACAGATACGCAGTATTTT	CASSQDLTSGVSTDTQYF
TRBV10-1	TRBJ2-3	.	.	TGCGCCAGCAGTGAGCAGGGATTTAGCACAGATACGCAGTATTTT	CASSEQGFSTDTQYF
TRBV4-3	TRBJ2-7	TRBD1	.	TGCGCCAGCAGCCAAGGATGGGGGCCGGGACAGGGGTTCATTCGGCAGTACTTC	CASSQGWGPGQGFIRQYF
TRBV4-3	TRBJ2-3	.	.	TGCGCCAGCAGCCAAGTTCCAGATACGCAGTATTTT	CASSQVPDTQYF
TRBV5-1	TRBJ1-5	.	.	TGCGCCAGCAGCTTCGGCCAGGGCCAGCCCCAGCATTTT	CASSFGQGQPQHF
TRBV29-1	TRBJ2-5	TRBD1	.	TGCAGCGTTGAACTACCGGGACAGGTGGAGACCCAGTACTTC	CSVELPGQVETQYF
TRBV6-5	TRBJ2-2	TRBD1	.	TGTGCCAGCAGTCTCTGGACAGGTAGCACCGGGGAGCTGTTTTTT	CASSLWTGSTGELFF
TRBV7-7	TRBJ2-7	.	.	TGTGCCAGCAGCTTAGCCAGGGGCTACGAGCAGTACTTC	CASSLARGYEQYF
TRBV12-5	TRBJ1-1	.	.	TGTGCTAGTGAGGGAGAGAACACTGAAGCTTTCTTT	CASEGENTEAFF
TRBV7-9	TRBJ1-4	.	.	TGTGCCAGCAGCCCCGGGACATCCACTGGGGTTGAAAAACTGTTTTTT	CASSPGTSTGVEKLFF
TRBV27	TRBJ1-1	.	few	TGTGCCAGCAGTTTATTTGGAACTGGTGGGGGCGCTGAAGCTTTCTTT	CASSLFGTGGGAEAFF
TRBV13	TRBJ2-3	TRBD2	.	TGTGCCAGCAGCTTACAGCGGGGGGGAGCCGATACGCAGTATTTT	CASSLQRGGADTQYF
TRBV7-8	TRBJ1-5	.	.	TGTGCCAGCAGCTTTGGGGGTAAGCCCCAGCATTTT	CASSFGGKPQHF
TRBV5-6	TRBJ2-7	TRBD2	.	TGTGCCAGCAGCTTGGTCCTGGGCGGGGGTGGGCACGAGCAGTACTTC	CASSLVLGGGGHEQYF
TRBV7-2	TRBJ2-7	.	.	TGTGCCAGCAGCTTTACAGGAAACTACGAGCAGTACTTC	CASSFTGNYEQYF
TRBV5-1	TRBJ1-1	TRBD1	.	TGCGCCAGCAGCCCTGGACAGGGCCTAATGAACACTGAAGCTTTCTTT	CASSPGQGLMNTEAFF
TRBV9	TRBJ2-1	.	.	TGTGCCAGCAGCGTATCAGGGACCTTGGGCTACAATGAGCAGTTCTTC	CASSVSGTLGYNEQFF